The 32 T cell receptor beta chains below come from one sample, sequenced in a study of cytomegalovirus exposure and HLA in healthy donors. Primers: 60 Vbeta forward and 13 Jbeta reverse. TCRdb's copy holds only in-frame clones and misses some; the assay was immunoSEQ multiplex PCR. The table shows about 83,000 clones, with approximately 75% occurring only once. The sample consisted of PBMCs. The receptors here all came from a man in his sixties in good health and CMV-seronegative.

This rearrangement joins TRBV30 to TRBJ2-7; D ambiguous. V lost 2 bases and J 2 bases, leaving 7 bases between the germline ends. Germline V gene data show CDR1 as GTSNPN and CDR2 as SVGIG (reference sequence). The CDR3 length is 12 residues. The CDR3 loop reads CAWSLETYEQYF. For the CDR3, the DNA is TGTGCCTGGAGTCTAGAGACCTACGAGCAGTACTTC.

The rearrangement joins TRBV9 to TRBJ2-3, with unresolved D. Trimming removed 1 base at V and 2 bases at J, with 8 bases between. This CDR3 has 14 residues. The germline V gene has CDR1 SGDLS and CDR2 YYNGEE. CDR3 nucleotide sequence: TGTGCCAGCAGCGTAAATACAGACACAGATACGCAGTATTTT. Translating gives CASSVNTDTDTQYF.

The chain has TRBV5-8 and TRBJ2-1; D might be TRBD2 (7 bases). The germline V and J ends were trimmed by 0 bases and 5 bases, with 18 bases remaining between them. Germline loops: CDR1 SGHTS, CDR2 YDEGEE. The CDR3 covers 17 residues. In DNA, the CDR3 is TGTGCCAGCAGCTTGGTCGGGGAGGGGGGTTCTGACAATGAGCAGTTCTTC. Translation: CASSLVGEGGSDNEQFF.

The V and J genes are TRBV27 and TRBJ2-2; the D is unclear. Germline CDR1 is MNHEY and CDR2 is SMNVEV (reference sequence). This CDR3 has 13 residues. V lost 5 bases and J 4 bases, leaving 8 bases between the germline ends. CDR3 protein: CASSPPITGELFF. In nucleotides, the CDR3 is TGTGCCAGCAGTCCCCCAATCACCGGGGAGCTGTTTTTT.

The chain uses TRBV19 and TRBJ1-1; maybe TRBD1 (6 bases). Germline V CDR1 and CDR2: LNHDA, SQIVND (reference sequence). Trimming removed 0 bases at V and 2 bases at J, with 7 bases between. The CDR3 is 14 amino acids. DNA of the CDR3: TGTGCCAGTAGTATAGAGGACAGCAACACTGAAGCTTTCTTT. Translated: CASSIEDSNTEAFF.

This clone was detected only once. The rearrangement uses TRBV9 and TRBJ2-5; the match to TRBD1 covers 10 bases. This CDR3 has 16 amino acids. Per germline, CDR1 SGDLS and CDR2 YYNGEE. J lost 7 bases, V lost 4 bases, and 13 bases had no gene match. The CDR3 DNA sequence: TGTGCCAGCAGCTCAGGTGGACAGGGGGAGCCGGCGACCCAGTACTTC. Encoded protein: CASSSGGQGEPATQYF.

There are a few counts of this clone. The rearrangement joins TRBV2 to TRBJ2-7, with D unclear. The germline CDR1 and CDR2 sequences are SNHLY and FYNNEI. V lost 6 bases and J 5 bases, leaving 14 bases between the germline ends. This CDR3 region has 13 residues. In nucleotides, the CDR3 is TGTGCCAGCAGGGCGGCCGTAGCTCACGAGCAGTACTTC. This gives the protein CASRAAVAHEQYF. Full variable domain (rest looked up from reference TRBV2 and TRBJ2-7): EPEVTQTPSHQVTQMGQEVILRCVPISNHLYFYWYRQILGQKVEFLVSFYNNEISEKSEIFDDQFSVERPDGSNFTLKIRSTKLEDSAMYFCASRAAVAHEQYFGPGTRLTVT.

This clone occurred once. This rearrangement joins TRBV5-4 to TRBJ2-1, with TRBD2 identical over 8 bases. V lost 7 bases, J lost 6 bases, and 18 bases stayed unmatched. Germline V gene lookup returns CDR1 SGHNT and CDR2 YYREEE (reference sequence). CDR3 length equals 17 residues. CDR3 sequence: CASSQGGRGVGVNEQFF. The CDR3 DNA follows: TGTGCCAGCTCCCAGGGAGGGCGGGGGGTAGGCGTCAATGAGCAGTTCTTC.

Only one count was recorded for this clone. The V gene is TRBV11-2, the J gene TRBJ1-5; TRBD1 is a possible D gene (5 bases). CDR3 length: 15 amino acids. Deletions cut 1 base from V and 4 bases from J, with 11 bases between. Germline V gene lookup returns CDR1 SGHAT and CDR2 FQNNGV. The DNA for the CDR3 is TGTGCCAGCAGCTTAGGGAGGGGAGGAAATCAGCCCCAGCATTTT. This gives the protein CASSLGRGGNQPQHF.

The genes are TRBV5-1 and TRBJ2-5; D is possibly TRBD2 (6 bases). Germline V CDR1 and CDR2: SGHRS, YFSETQ. CDR3 size: 14 residues. V lost 3 bases and J lost 11, with 20 bases in between. This CDR3 is CASSWGVGGLEQYF. CDR3 coding DNA: TGCGCCAGCAGCTGGGGGGTCGGTGGTTTGGAGCAGTACTTC.

In the case of this clone: One end of the junction does not line up with germline, which may come from a read error. The chain joins TRBV7-3 to TRBJ2-1; maybe TRBD1 (6 bases). CDR3 length: 13 amino acids. In germline, CDR1 is SGHTA, CDR2 FQGTGA. Here the CDR3 reads CASSNAGDNGQFF. As DNA, the CDR3 is TGTGCCAGCAGCAACGCAGGGGACAATGGGCAGTTCTTC.

This chain links TRBV5-5 with TRBJ1-1; 7 bases fit TRBD1. CDR1 SGHKS and CDR2 YYEKEE come from the germline V gene (reference sequence). The V and J ends lost 4 bases and 4 bases, in that order; junction bases with no gene match: 10. The CDR3 consists of 15 residues. In DNA form, the CDR3 reads TGTGCCAGCAGCGTGACAGGGACTCGGAGCACTGAAGCTTTCTTT. Translated: CASSVTGTRSTEAFF.

The CDR3 coding sequence is TGTGCCAGCAGTGAAGTACAGGGGACTCGAAACACCATATATTTT. This encodes CASSEVQGTRNTIYF. The chain carries TRBV6-1 and TRBJ1-3; TRBD1 matches at 7 bases. This CDR3 has 15 residues. Per the germline V gene, CDR1 is MNHNS and CDR2 is SASEGT. The V segment lost 1 base and the J segment 5 bases; nucleotides outside the gene matches: 5.

CDR3 sequence: CASSWDRGSYNSPLHF. The CDR3 DNA is TGTGCCAGCAGCTGGGACAGGGGTTCCTATAATTCACCCCTCCACTTT. The V call is TRBV5-6, the J call TRBJ1-6, with 10 bases fitting TRBD1. CDR1 is SGHDT, CDR2 YYEEEE, per germline. J was trimmed by 1 base and V by 3 bases; bases with no gene match: 1. The CDR3 totals 16 residues.

V is TRBV6-5 and J is TRBJ1-5; TRBD1 might be the D (5 bases). The CDR3 totals 12 residues. CDR1 is MNHEY and CDR2 is SVGAGI in the germline V gene. The V gene lost 6 bases and the J gene lost 5 bases, with 8 bases spanning the gap. The CDR3 nucleotides read TGTGCCAGCAGCTGGGGGGATCAGCCCCAGCATTTT. Translating it yields CASSWGDQPQHF.

The chain recombines TRBV4-2 with TRBJ1-1, with D possibly TRBD1 on 5 matching bases. The CDR3 extends over 16 amino acids. V was shortened by 2 bases and J by 3 bases, with 16 bases between the two germline ends. Germline V gives CDR1 LGHNA, CDR2 YNFKEQ. CDR3 DNA sequence: TGTGCCAGCAGCCAATTAGACATTCTGGGGCACACTGAAGCTTTCTTT. Its translation is CASSQLDILGHTEAFF.

This chain connects TRBV19 to TRBJ2-1, with 8 positions matching TRBD1. Trimming cost V 5 bases and J 7 bases; bases outside gene matches: 4. Germline CDR1 and CDR2: LNHDA and SQIVND (reference sequence). The CDR3 consists of 13 residues. CDR3 nucleotide sequence: TGTGCCAGTAGTTACGACAGGGGTAATGAGCAGTTCTTC. It specifies CASSYDRGNEQFF.

This clone has a handful of counts. The genes are TRBV29-1 and TRBJ1-2; 7 nucleotides line up with TRBD1. Germline V gene lookup returns CDR1 SQVTM and CDR2 ANQGSEA. The CDR3 runs 14 residues. Germline trimming cut 7 bases from V and 0 bases from J; bases unmatched to any gene: 8. The CDR3 spells CSAGQAFTNYGYTF. The CDR3 DNA reads TGCAGCGCTGGACAGGCGTTTACTAACTATGGCTACACCTTC.

In DNA, the CDR3 is TGTGCCAGCAGTCCCACAGGGGGCCATGGCTACACCTTC. Encoded protein: CASSPTGGHGYTF. This chain joins TRBV27 and TRBJ1-2; 9 bases align to TRBD1. CDR1 and CDR2 (germline): MNHEY, SMNVEV (reference sequence). This CDR3 has 13 residues. The junction had 4 bases not matched to a gene; V was cut back by 5 bases and J by 6 bases.

The chain combines TRBV10-2 with TRBJ2-3, with 13 positions matching TRBD2. CDR1 is WSHSY and CDR2 is SAAADI in the germline V gene. Trimming cost V 4 bases and J 4 bases; bases outside gene matches: 2. This CDR3 has 15 amino acids. The CDR3 spells CASSGLAGGPDTQYF. The CDR3 DNA reads as TGCGCCAGCAGTGGACTAGCGGGGGGTCCAGATACGCAGTATTTT.

The chain combines TRBV30 with TRBJ1-6; a possible D gene is TRBD1 (6 bases). V lost 4 bases and J lost 9, with 22 bases in between. The CDR3 covers 16 residues. Germline loops: CDR1 GTSNPN, CDR2 SVGIG (reference sequence). CDR3 region: CAWTVLGGAQGSPLHF. The CDR3 region has the DNA TGTGCCTGGACCGTCCTTGGGGGGGCGCAGGGTTCACCCCTCCACTTT.

V usage is TRBV7-9 and J usage is TRBJ2-7; D unresolved. From germline, CDR1 is SEHNR and CDR2 FQNEAQ (reference sequence). There are 11 residues in the CDR3. V was pared by 4 bases and J by 4 bases, with 5 bases between. The CDR3 bases are TGTGCCAGCAGCTCGTATTACGAGCAGTACTTC. Its translation: CASSSYYEQYF.

Points on this clone: The sample has other DNA sequences that encode this CDR3 too. V and J are TRBV9 and TRBJ1-2; TRBD1 might be the D (5 bases). Germline values: CDR1 SGDLS, CDR2 YYNGEE. This CDR3 is built from 14 residues. V lost 0 bases to trimming and J lost 6 bases, with 12 bases between them. CDR3 DNA: TGTGCCAGCAGCGTAGGGGATTGGGGGGATGGCTACACCTTC. The encoded protein is CASSVGDWGDGYTF.

Turning to this clone: The sample holds other DNA sequences that translate to the same CDR3. The V gene is TRBV9, the J gene TRBJ1-4, with 7 bases aligning to TRBD1. With 4 bases clipped from V and 5 bases from J, the junction kept 14 bases outside the gene matches. The CDR3 is made up of 17 amino acids. The germline CDR1 and CDR2 sequences are SGDLS and YYNGEE. The CDR3 DNA is TGTGCCAGCAGCCCCGAGCCCCTCAGGGGGGCGAATGAAAAACTGTTTTTT. Translating gives CASSPEPLRGANEKLFF.

The V and J genes are TRBV9 and TRBJ1-1; 8 nucleotides line up with TRBD1. V lost 0 bases, J lost 11 bases, and 15 bases stayed unmatched. The CDR3 contains 16 residues. The germline CDR1 and CDR2 sequences are SGDLS and YYNGEE. CDR3 nucleotide sequence: TGTGCCAGCAGCGTAGAGGACAGGGCCCTTCGGGCCCCGGCTTTCTTT. This translates into CASSVEDRALRAPAFF.

The chain is built from TRBV5-1 and TRBJ2-7, with D uncertain. This CDR3 has 8 residues. Trimming removed 4 bases at V and 11 bases at J, with 4 bases between. Germline V gene lookup returns CDR1 SGHRS and CDR2 YFSETQ. CDR3 coding DNA: TGCGCCAGCAGCCGCGAGTACTTC. As protein: CASSREYF.

This clone was recorded once. The V gene is TRBV29-1, the J gene TRBJ2-7; D is perhaps TRBD2 (5 bases). This CDR3 is 12 amino acids long. Trimming shortened V by 1 base and J by 6 bases, and 10 bases separated the two germline ends. Germline CDR1 and CDR2: SQVTM and ANQGSEA. CDR3 protein: CSVEANGIEQYF. The CDR3 DNA follows: TGCAGCGTTGAAGCGAACGGGATCGAGCAGTACTTC.

The chain uses TRBV10-1 and TRBJ1-1; 7 bases are shared with TRBD1. Germline CDR1 WNHNN, CDR2 SYGVQD (reference sequence). V dropped 4 bases and J dropped 5; count of bases not matched to a gene: 10. The CDR3 is 15 residues long. The CDR3 region has the DNA TGCGCCAGCAGTGCGAACAGGGGTTCGGGAACTGAAGCTTTCTTT. This sequence encodes CASSANRGSGTEAFF.

The rearrangement uses TRBV5-1 and TRBJ2-1; 11 bases match TRBD2. Trimming removed 0 bases from V and 7 bases from J; junction bases left unmatched: 6. CDR1 and CDR2 (germline): SGHRS, YFSETQ. The CDR3 is 16 residues long. CDR3 DNA: TGCGCCAGCAGCTTGGATTTAGCGGGGGGGCGGAATGAGCAGTTCTTC. Translated, it gives CASSLDLAGGRNEQFF. Full variable domain (rest looked up from reference TRBV5-1 and TRBJ2-1): KAGVTQTPRYLIKTRGQQVTLSCSPISGHRSVSWYQQTPGQGLQFLFEYFSETQRNKGNFPGRFSGRQFSNSRSEMNVSTLELGDSALYLCASSLDLAGGRNEQFFGPGTRLTVL.

This clone appeared a few times. This chain links TRBV6-5 with TRBJ2-7; possibly TRBD2 for D (5 bases). This CDR3 has 13 amino acids. V lost 8 bases, J lost 0 bases, and 11 bases lay in between. CDR1 MNHEY and CDR2 SVGAGI come from the germline V gene. The CDR3 protein is CASGLTNSYEQYF. DNA of the CDR3: TGTGCCAGCGGACTCACGAACTCCTACGAGCAGTACTTC.

This chain links TRBV30 with TRBJ2-3; D is tentatively TRBD1 or TRBD2 (5 bases each). CDR1 is GTSNPN and CDR2 is SVGIG in the germline V gene (reference sequence). CDR3 length: 11 residues. CDR3 sequence (DNA): TGTGCGTGGGGCGAGGGAGATACGCAGTATTTT. Translated, it gives CAWGEGDTQYF.

CDR3 protein: CASSPAAPEQYF. CDR3 DNA: TGTGCCAGCTCACCTGCGGCGCCCGAGCAGTACTTC. The chain employs TRBV18 and TRBJ2-7; D gene unclear. CDR3 size: 12 residues. Trimming stripped 3 bases from V and 6 bases from J, with 9 bases between. Germline values: CDR1 KGHSH, CDR2 LQKENI.